These 16 T cell receptor beta chains share one sample of origin, sequenced in a study of T cell changes during pregnancy in multiple sclerosis. Sequencing used immunoSEQ multiplex PCR; TCRdb keeps in-frame clones, though not all of them. There are around 70,000 clones in the sample; just under 95% occur only once, and 3.7% lies in the top ten. Source: peripheral blood, taken after pregnancy. The receptors shown here come from a female donor in good health, enrolled as a control in a pregnancy study.

The chain joins TRBV7-2 to TRBJ2-3; 7 bases are shared with TRBD2. CDR3 length: 12 residues. The V segment lost 4 bases and the J segment 9 bases; nucleotides outside the gene matches: 4. Germline V gives CDR1 SGHTA, CDR2 FQGNSA. The DNA of the CDR3 is TGTGCCAGCAGCTCAACTAGCGAAACGCAGTATTTT. It specifies CASSSTSETQYF.

The chain uses TRBV1 and TRBJ2-7; TRBD2 was called by the table and not checked on the DNA. TRBV1 is classified as a pseudogene. The length of the CDR3 is 13 residues. Here the CDR3 reads CTSMTSGSYEQYF. Written as DNA, the CDR3 is TGCACCAGCATGACTAGCGGTTCCTACGAGCAGTACTTC.

This rearrangement joins TRBV27 to TRBJ1-5; a weak D match, TRBD1 (6 bases). The CDR3 runs 15 residues. Germline V gene sequence: CDR1 MNHEY, CDR2 SMNVEV (reference sequence). Trimming shortened V by 5 bases and J by 0 bases, and 11 bases separated the two germline ends. CDR3 sequence: CASSQGTTSNQPQHF. The CDR3, as DNA: TGTGCCAGCAGTCAGGGGACTACTAGCAATCAGCCCCAGCATTTT.

V gene TRBV5-4 combines with J gene TRBJ2-3, with 8 nucleotides matching TRBD2. Germline loops: CDR1 SGHNT, CDR2 YYREEE (reference sequence). V was pared by 0 bases and J by 4 bases, with 1 base of the junction left unmatched. CDR3 length equals 14 residues. The CDR3 DNA reads as TGTGCCAGCAGCTTGGGCGGGAGGCCAGATACGCAGTATTTT. Translation gives CASSLGGRPDTQYF.

The J gene is TRBJ1-1, the V gene TRBV12-5; D gene unclear. The V gene's germline CDR1 is LGHNT and CDR2 FRNRAP. The CDR3 sequence is 12 residues long. Trimming shortened V by 5 bases and J by 11 bases, and 15 bases separated the two germline ends. The CDR3: CASGPSVGGAFF. DNA for the CDR3: TGTGCTAGTGGTCCCTCGGTAGGAGGGGCTTTCTTT.

The rearrangement uses TRBV18 and TRBJ1-2; 7 bases fit TRBD1. Germline V gives CDR1 KGHSH, CDR2 LQKENI. V gave up 2 bases and J gave up 2 bases; unmatched junction bases: 2. The CDR3 totals 14 residues. DNA for the CDR3: TGTGCCAGCTCACCAGGACAGGAGAACTATGGCTACACCTTC. This sequence encodes CASSPGQENYGYTF.

The chain links TRBV1 to TRBJ2-1; TRBD1, as called in the table, went unchecked against the DNA. TRBV1 is designated a pseudogene. This CDR3 has 17 amino acids. The CDR3 is CTSSQEWRRQAVSLKFF. In DNA form, the CDR3 reads TGCACCAGCAGCCAAGAATGGAGGCGACAGGCAGTAAGCCTCAAGTTCTTC.

This chain links TRBV7-2 with TRBJ2-1; the match to TRBD2 covers 8 bases. Germline V CDR1 and CDR2: SGHTA, FQGNSA. CDR3 size: 15 residues. Trimming took 4 bases from V and 6 from J; bases not matched to a gene: 8. The CDR3 here is CASSSPGLVINEQFF. The DNA for the CDR3 is TGTGCCAGCAGCTCCCCGGGACTAGTGATCAATGAGCAGTTCTTC.

CDR3: CATSRFGANDEQYF. The CDR3 DNA sequence: TGTGCCACCAGCAGGTTCGGTGCCAATGACGAGCAGTACTTC. The chain combines TRBV15 with TRBJ2-7; D gene uncertain. V shed 3 bases and J shed 5 bases, with 14 bases lying between them. CDR1 and CDR2 from the germline V gene are LNHNV and YYDKDF (reference sequence). CDR3 length: 14 residues.

The chain joins TRBV2 to TRBJ1-4, with D hard to call. Trimming pared 2 bases from V and 14 bases from J, leaving 24 bases between. Germline V lookup: CDR1 SNHLY, CDR2 FYNNEI. The CDR3 consists of 16 residues. The CDR3 sequence is CASSERWSSMMKWLFF. For the CDR3, the DNA is TGTGCCAGCAGTGAAAGGTGGAGCAGCATGATGAAATGGCTGTTTTTT.

The V and J genes are TRBV7-6 and TRBJ2-1; 7 positions match TRBD2. The CDR3 loop spans 14 amino acids. Losses at the gene ends were 5 bases for V and 11 bases for J; bases not matched to a gene: 12. Germline CDR1 reads SGHVS; CDR2 reads FNYEAQ. The CDR3 protein is CASSPSPLAVKQFF. The CDR3 DNA sequence: TGTGCCAGCAGCCCCTCCCCCCTAGCGGTAAAGCAGTTCTTC.

This clone has just one count. This sequence joins TRBV7-8 and TRBJ2-2, with 7 bases matching TRBD1. Germline V gene lookup returns CDR1 SGHVS and CDR2 FQNEAQ. CDR3 length: 14 amino acids. Trimming cost V 6 bases and J 4 bases; bases outside gene matches: 5. The CDR3 region is CASRTGSFTGELFF. The CDR3 bases are TGTGCCAGCAGGACAGGGTCGTTCACCGGGGAGCTGTTTTTT. The full variable domain, rest sourced from reference TRBV7-8 and TRBJ2-2, is GAGVSQSPRYKVAKRGQDVALRCDPISGHVSLFWYQQALGQGPEFLTYFQNEAQLDKSGLPSDRFFAERPEGSVSTLKIQRTQQEDSAVYLCASRTGSFTGELFFGEGSRLTVL.

The chain combines TRBV30 with TRBJ2-3; no reliable D call. This CDR3 region has 13 residues. Germline V CDR1 and CDR2: GTSNPN, SVGIG (reference sequence). V was trimmed by 1 base and J by 5 bases, leaving 10 bases between them. The CDR3 DNA reads as TGTGCCTGGAGTGAAGAGTTAAGAGATACGCAGTATTTT. It codes for CAWSEELRDTQYF. The entire variable domain, with the rest obtained from reference TRBV30 and TRBJ2-3, is as follows: SQTIHQWPATLVQPVGSPLSLECTVEGTSNPNLYWYRQAAGRGLQLLFYSVGIGQISSEVPQNLSASRPQDRQFILSSKKLLLSDSGFYLCAWSEELRDTQYFGPGTRLTVL.

J is TRBJ2-1 and V is TRBV4-1; D is possibly TRBD1 (5 bases). This CDR3 is built from 16 residues. Between the trimmed V and J ends, which lost 0 bases and 5 bases, there was a span of 14 bases. Germline V gene lookup returns CDR1 MGHRA and CDR2 YSYEKL. The CDR3 sequence is CASSQDGPQQDNEQFF. In nucleotides, the CDR3 is TGCGCCAGCAGCCAAGATGGCCCACAACAGGACAATGAGCAGTTCTTC.

The chain uses TRBV4-1 and TRBJ2-3, with D maybe TRBD2 (6 bases). The CDR3 loop spans 14 amino acids. The germline V gene encodes CDR1 MGHRA and CDR2 YSYEKL. Trimming pared 2 bases from V and 6 bases from J, leaving 12 bases between. For the CDR3, the DNA is TGCGCCAGCAGCCAAAGGACGGAGGGGGATACGCAGTATTTT. Translation: CASSQRTEGDTQYF.

V usage is TRBV14 and J usage is TRBJ1-2; 9 nucleotides agree with TRBD1. V lost 4 bases to trimming and J lost 6 bases; unmatched junction nucleotides: 9. This CDR3 contains 15 residues. Germline V lookup: CDR1 SGHDN, CDR2 FVKESK. CDR3 residues: CASSRLGQGGDGYTF. The CDR3 DNA reads TGTGCCAGCAGCCGCCTGGGACAGGGCGGGGATGGCTACACCTTC.